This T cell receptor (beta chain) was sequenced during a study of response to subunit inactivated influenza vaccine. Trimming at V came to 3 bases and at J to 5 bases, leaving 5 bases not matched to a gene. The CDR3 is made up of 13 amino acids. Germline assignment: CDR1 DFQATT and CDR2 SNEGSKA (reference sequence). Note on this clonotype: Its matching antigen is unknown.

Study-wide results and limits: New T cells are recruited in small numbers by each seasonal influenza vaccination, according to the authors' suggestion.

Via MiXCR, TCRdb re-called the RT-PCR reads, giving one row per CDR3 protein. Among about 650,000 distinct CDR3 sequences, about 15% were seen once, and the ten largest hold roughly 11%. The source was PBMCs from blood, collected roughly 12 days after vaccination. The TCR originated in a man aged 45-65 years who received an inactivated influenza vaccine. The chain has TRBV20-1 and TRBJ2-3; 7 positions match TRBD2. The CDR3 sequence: CSASPGRLDTQYF. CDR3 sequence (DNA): TGCAGTGCTAGCCCCGGGAGGCTAGATACGCAGTATTTT.